A selection of T cell receptor beta chains follows, all from one sample in a study of T cells in Graves' hyperthyroidism and ophthalmopathy. TCRdb re-analysed the multiplex PCR reads in MiXCR, keeping a single row per CDR3 protein. The sample includes around 540,000 distinct CDR3 sequences, 15% to 20% of them seen just once. Sequencing used blood. All receptors derive from a woman between 25 and 40 years old with Graves' ophthalmopathy. Both conserved end residues are part of each CDR3. D genes are given only for firm matches. A row's size may be missing; if present it is once, few, many or a size class.

D: -; V: TRBV19; J: TRBJ1-5; size: -; CDR3: CASSIGSSQPQHF; DNA: TGTGCCAGTAGTATCGGTTCCTCCCAGCCCCAGCATTTT
D: TRBD1; V: TRBV28; J: TRBJ1-5; size: many; CDR3: CASSPGQGAPRWYGGQPQHF; DNA: TGTGCCAGCAGTCCGGGACAGGGGGCCCCTCGTTGGTACGGGGGTCAGCCCCAGCATTTT
D: -; V: TRBV7-8; J: TRBJ2-2; size: -; CDR3: CASSLEGAGEGDTGELVF; DNA: TGTGCCAGCAGCTTAGAGGGGGCGGGAGAGGGCGACACCGGGGAGCTGGTTTTT
D: TRBD2; V: TRBV12-3/TRBV12-4; J: TRBJ2-5; size: -; CDR3: CASGFPGLAGRSETQYF; DNA: TGTGCCAGCGGTTTTCCGGGACTAGCGGGAAGATCAGAGACCCAGTACTTC
D: -; V: TRBV14; J: TRBJ2-2; size: many; CDR3: CASSQLRMNTGELFF; DNA: TGTGCCAGCAGCCAGTTACGGATGAACACCGGGGAGCTGTTTTTT
D: -; V: TRBV2; J: TRBJ2-1; size: many; CDR3: CASSEQGLGEQFF; DNA: TGTGCCAGCAGTGAACAAGGGTTGGGTGAGCAGTTCTTC
D: -; V: TRBV9; J: TRBJ1-2; size: few; CDR3: CASSLMGGNGYTF; DNA: TGTGCCAGCAGCCTTATGGGGGGGAATGGCTACACCTTC
D: -; V: TRBV27; J: TRBJ2-1; size: -; CDR3: CASSLNTGANEQFF; DNA: TGTGCCAGCAGCCTGAACACCGGGGCCAATGAGCAGTTCTTC
D: -; V: TRBV10-3; J: TRBJ1-1; size: many; CDR3: CAISGVENTEAFF; DNA: TGTGCCATCAGTGGGGTAGAGAACACTGAAGCTTTCTTT
D: -; V: TRBV27; J: TRBJ1-3; size: -; CDR3: CASSFRASGNTIHF; DNA: TGTGCCAGCAGTTTCAGAGCGTCTGGAAACACCATACATTTT
D: -; V: TRBV6-5; J: TRBJ2-1; size: many; CDR3: CASSYQFSSYNEQFF; DNA: TGTGCCAGCAGTTACCAGTTTAGCTCCTACAATGAGCAGTTCTTC
D: TRBD1; V: TRBV2; J: TRBJ1-5; size: many; CDR3: CASSGDSAYQPQHF; DNA: TGTGCCAGCAGTGGGGACAGCGCCTATCAGCCCCAGCATTTT
D: -; V: TRBV15; J: TRBJ2-2; size: few; CDR3: CATSRDRPSNTGELFF; DNA: TGTGCCACCAGCAGAGATAGGCCCTCGAACACCGGGGAGCTGTTTTTT
D: -; V: TRBV7-8; J: TRBJ1-6; size: -; CDR3: CASSLRRDGGSPLHF; DNA: TGTGCCAGCAGCTTAAGGCGGGATGGGGGATCACCCCTCCACTTT
D: -; V: TRBV6-5; J: TRBJ2-5; size: few; CDR3: CASSYIAGRETQYF; DNA: TGTGCCAGCAGTTACATCGCGGGCCGGGAGACCCAGTACTTC
D: TRBD2; V: TRBV4-1; J: TRBJ2-7; size: many; CDR3: CASSQAKGLAGTGQYF; DNA: TGCGCCAGCAGCCAAGCCAAGGGTCTAGCGGGAACGGGGCAGTACTTC
D: TRBD2; V: TRBV11-2; J: TRBJ2-1; size: many; CDR3: CASSPQAGEEFF; DNA: TGTGCCAGCAGCCCGCAAGCGGGAGAGGAGTTCTTC
D: TRBD2; V: TRBV4-1; J: TRBJ2-3; size: -; CDR3: CASSPKKRPASGSTDTQYF; DNA: TGCGCCAGCAGCCCAAAGAAAAGGCCAGCTAGCGGGAGTACAGATACGCAGTATTTT
D: -; V: TRBV16; J: TRBJ1-2; size: -; CDR3: CASSRDGTSYGYTF; DNA: TGTGCCAGCAGCCGGGACGGGACCAGCTATGGCTACACCTTC
D: -; V: TRBV5-1; J: TRBJ2-2; size: few; CDR3: CASSLASQGGITGELFF; DNA: TGCGCCAGCAGCCTCGCGAGCCAGGGGGGGATCACCGGGGAGCTGTTTTTT
D: -; V: TRBV18; J: TRBJ2-1; size: -; CDR3: CASSPTQRGLREFF; DNA: TGTGCCAGCTCACCCACTCAGAGGGGCCTCAGGGAGTTCTTC
D: -; V: TRBV5-5; J: TRBJ1-1; size: -; CDR3: CASSLVGENTEAFF; DNA: TGTGCCAGCAGCTTGGTTGGGGAGAACACTGAAGCTTTCTTT
D: TRBD1; V: TRBV4-1; J: TRBJ2-7; size: -; CDR3: CASSQMDRIYEQYF; DNA: TGCGCCAGCAGCCAAATGGACAGGATATACGAGCAGTACTTC